Below, 2 T cell receptor beta chains from the same sample are listed, as sequenced in a study of type 1 regulatory T cells. General study findings and limits: Type 1 regulatory T cells had a more restricted TCR repertoire than non-type 1 regulatory T cells.

No antigen has been assigned to these receptors. In TCRdb, the reads were re-called with MiXCR into one record per CDR3 protein. The sample holds about 69,000 distinct CDR3 sequences, less than 25% seen once. Sequencing input: cultured type 1 regulatory T (Tr1) cells, either the whole culture or a sorted fraction (not recorded which). These receptors were collected from a human donor in good health.

The V call is TRBV2, the J call TRBJ2-3; 12 bases align to TRBD2. V was clipped by 7 bases and J by 5 bases; unmatched bases: 10. Germline V gene lookup returns CDR1 SNHLY and CDR2 FYNNEI. This CDR3 is built from 16 residues. DNA for the CDR3: TGTGCCAGCACCTTGCGCCTAGCGGGAGGGGTAGATACGCAGTATTTT. Its protein is CASTLRLAGGVDTQYF.

The V and J genes are TRBV5-1 and TRBJ2-1; D might be TRBD1 or TRBD2, each matching 5 bases. The CDR3 length is 15 residues. The V end lost 8 bases, the J end lost 5 bases, and 20 bases lay between the germline ends. From germline, CDR1 is SGHRS and CDR2 YFSETQ. The CDR3 spells CASSTSGTGNNEQFF. CDR3 nucleotide sequence: TGCGCCAGTTCAACGTCCGGGACGGGAAACAATGAGCAGTTCTTC.